This T cell receptor (beta chain) was recorded in a study of chemoradiotherapy in HPV16-positive cancers. Points from the study as a whole: Candidate HPV-specific clones and E7-related TCR motifs grew in tumor during treatment.

This CDR3 region has 10 residues. CDR1 is GTSNPN, CDR2 SVGIG, per germline (reference sequence). V gave up 5 bases and J gave up 2 bases, with 1 base separating them. Of note for this clone: Its target is unknown.

The protocol was immunoSEQ multiplex PCR, while the TCRdb copy is restricted to in-frame clones and leaves out a portion. The sample includes approximately 12,000 clones, around 84% of them seen just once. This chain links TRBV30 with TRBJ2-1; D call uncertain. Sequenced here: blood, sampled from a patient who underwent chemoradiotherapy. This receptor was taken from a human donor with HPV-associated anogenital cancer. The CDR3 region has the DNA TGTGCCTGGGCCTACAATGAGCAGTTCTTC. This sequence encodes CAWAYNEQFF.